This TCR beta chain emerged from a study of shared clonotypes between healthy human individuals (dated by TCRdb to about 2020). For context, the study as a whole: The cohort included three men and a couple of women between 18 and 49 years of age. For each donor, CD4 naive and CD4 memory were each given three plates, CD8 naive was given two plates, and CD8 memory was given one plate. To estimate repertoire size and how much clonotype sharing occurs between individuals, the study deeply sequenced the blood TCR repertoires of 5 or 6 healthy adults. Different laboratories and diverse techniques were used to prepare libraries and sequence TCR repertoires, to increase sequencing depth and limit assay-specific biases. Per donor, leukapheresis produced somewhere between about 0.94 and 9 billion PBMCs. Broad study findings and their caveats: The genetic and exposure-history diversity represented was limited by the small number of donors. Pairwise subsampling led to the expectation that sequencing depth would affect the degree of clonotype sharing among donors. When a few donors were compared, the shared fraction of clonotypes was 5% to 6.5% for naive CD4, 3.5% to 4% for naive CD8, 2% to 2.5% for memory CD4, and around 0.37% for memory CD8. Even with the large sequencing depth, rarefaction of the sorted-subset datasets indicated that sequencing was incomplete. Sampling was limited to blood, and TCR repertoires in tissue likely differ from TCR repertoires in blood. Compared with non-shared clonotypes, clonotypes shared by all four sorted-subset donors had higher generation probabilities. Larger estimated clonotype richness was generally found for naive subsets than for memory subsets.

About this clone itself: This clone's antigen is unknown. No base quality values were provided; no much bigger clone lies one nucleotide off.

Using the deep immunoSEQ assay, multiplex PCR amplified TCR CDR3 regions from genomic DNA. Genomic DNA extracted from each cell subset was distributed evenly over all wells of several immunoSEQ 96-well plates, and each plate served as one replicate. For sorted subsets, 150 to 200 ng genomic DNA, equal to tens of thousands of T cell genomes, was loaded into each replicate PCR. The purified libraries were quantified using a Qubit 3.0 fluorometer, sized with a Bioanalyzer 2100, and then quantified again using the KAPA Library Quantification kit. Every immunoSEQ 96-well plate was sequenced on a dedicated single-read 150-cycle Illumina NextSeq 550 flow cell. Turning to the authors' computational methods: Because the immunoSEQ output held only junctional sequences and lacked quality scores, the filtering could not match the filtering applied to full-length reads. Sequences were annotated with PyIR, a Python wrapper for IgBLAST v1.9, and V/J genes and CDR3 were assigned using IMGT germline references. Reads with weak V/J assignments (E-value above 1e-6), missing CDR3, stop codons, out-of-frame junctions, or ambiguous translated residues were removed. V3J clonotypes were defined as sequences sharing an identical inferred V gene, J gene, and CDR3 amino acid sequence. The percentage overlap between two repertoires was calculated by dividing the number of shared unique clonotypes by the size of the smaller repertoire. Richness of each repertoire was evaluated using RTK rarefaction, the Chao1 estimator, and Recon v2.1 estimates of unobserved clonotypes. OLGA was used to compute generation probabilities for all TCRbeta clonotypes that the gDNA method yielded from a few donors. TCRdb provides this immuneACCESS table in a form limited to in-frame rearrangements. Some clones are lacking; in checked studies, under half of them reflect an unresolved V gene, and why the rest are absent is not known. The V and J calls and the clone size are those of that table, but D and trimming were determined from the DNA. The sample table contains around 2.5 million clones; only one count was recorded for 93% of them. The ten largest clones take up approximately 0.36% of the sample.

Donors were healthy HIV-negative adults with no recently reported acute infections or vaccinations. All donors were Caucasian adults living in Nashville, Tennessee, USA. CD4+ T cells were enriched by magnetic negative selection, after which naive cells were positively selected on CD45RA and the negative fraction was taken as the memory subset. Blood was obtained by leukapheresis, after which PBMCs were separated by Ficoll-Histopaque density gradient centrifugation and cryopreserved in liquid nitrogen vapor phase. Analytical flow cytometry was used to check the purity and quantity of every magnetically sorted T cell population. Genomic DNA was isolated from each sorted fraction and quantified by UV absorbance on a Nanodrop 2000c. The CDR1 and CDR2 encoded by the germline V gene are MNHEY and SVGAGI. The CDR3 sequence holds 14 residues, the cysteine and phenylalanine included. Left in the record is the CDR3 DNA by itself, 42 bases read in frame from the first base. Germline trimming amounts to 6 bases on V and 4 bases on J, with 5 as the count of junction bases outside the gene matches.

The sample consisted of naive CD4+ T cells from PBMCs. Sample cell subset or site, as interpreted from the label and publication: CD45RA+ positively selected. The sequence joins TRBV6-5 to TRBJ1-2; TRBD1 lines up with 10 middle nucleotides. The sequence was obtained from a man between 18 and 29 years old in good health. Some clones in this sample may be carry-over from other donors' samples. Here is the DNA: TGTGCCAGCAGGCGACAGGGGGCAACCTATGGCTACACCTTC. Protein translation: CASRRQGATYGYTF.